This is a list of T cell receptor beta chains from one sample in a study of blood T cell repertoires in COVID-19. TCRdb's table, derived via immunoSEQ multiplex PCR, lists solely in-frame clones and lacks some. The repertoire holds 200,000 to 300,000 clones, with 70% to 85% as singletons. The sequenced material came from peripheral blood. These TCRs come from a woman aged 80 or over with acute or convalescent COVID-19. Each CDR3 is given with its conserved first and last residue. D genes are given only for firm matches. The listing skips clone size in some rows; elsewhere it reads once, few, many or a size class.

j_call cdr3_length d_call clone_size v_call cdr3_nt cdr3_aa
TRBJ2-5 18 TRBD2 . TRBV5-1 TGCGCCAGCAGCCACGGGACTAGCGGGGGGGTATTACAAGAGACCCAGTACTTC CASSHGTSGGVLQETQYF
TRBJ2-1 16 TRBD2 . TRBV3-1/TRBV3-2 TGTGCCAGCAGCCCTCTGGGACTAGCGGGGGGGCTTGAGCAGTTCTTC CASSPLGLAGGLEQFF
TRBJ2-3 13 . . TRBV5-4 TGTGCCAGCAGCACCGATAGCCCAGATACGCAGTATTTT CASSTDSPDTQYF
TRBJ2-3 15 TRBD2 . TRBV5-4 TGTGCCAGCAGCAGTCGGGGGGGGATCACAGATACGCAGTATTTT CASSSRGGITDTQYF
TRBJ1-2 10 . once TRBV25-1 TGTGCCAGCAGTGACACAACCTACACCTTC CASSDTTYTF
TRBJ1-4 14 . . TRBV18 TGTGCCAGCTCACCTGACATGAAGACTGAAAAACTGTTTTTT CASSPDMKTEKLFF
TRBJ1-2 15 . . TRBV2 TGTGCCAGCAGTGAGGTTGAGGACACGCTCTATGGCTACACCTTC CASSEVEDTLYGYTF
TRBJ2-2 16 . . TRBV21-1 TGTGCCAGCAGTAAAGGAGGGAACAGGGTAACCGGGGAGCTGTTTTTT CASSKGGNRVTGELFF
TRBJ2-1 16 TRBD2 . TRBV7-3 TGTGCCAGCAGCTTAAGGAGCGGGGGGGCAGGCAATGAGCAGTTCTTC CASSLRSGGAGNEQFF
TRBJ1-5 16 . . TRBV28 TGTGCCAGCAGCCAAGGGCCGACAGCAAACAATCAGCCCCAGCATTTT CASSQGPTANNQPQHF
TRBJ1-1 14 TRBD1 few TRBV4-1 TGCGCCAGCAGCCAAGATATAACAGGGGGTGAAGCTTTCTTT CASSQDITGGEAFF
TRBJ2-2 14 . . TRBV7-9 TGTGCCAGCAGCCCATTCAGGGTTAGCGGGGAGCTGTTTTTT CASSPFRVSGELFF
TRBJ1-4 15 . . TRBV27 TGTGCCAGCAGTACCCCCAGGGGTACTAATGAAAAACTGTTTTTT CASSTPRGTNEKLFF
TRBJ1-5 13 . . TRBV18 TGTGCCAGCTCACCGGGAGGGAATCAGCCCCAGCATTTT CASSPGGNQPQHF
TRBJ2-3 14 . . TRBV15 TGTGCCACCAGCCCTGGGACTTCGGGAGATACGCAGTATTTT CATSPGTSGDTQYF
TRBJ2-5 14 TRBD1 . TRBV2 TGTGCCAGCAGGGCGACAGGGTTCCAAGAGACCCAGTACTTC CASRATGFQETQYF
TRBJ1-1 14 TRBD1 . TRBV18 TGTGCCAGCTCTCCTCCAGGGGGTAACACTGAAGCTTTCTTT CASSPPGGNTEAFF
TRBJ2-1 15 TRBD2 . TRBV19 TGTGCCAGTAGTACCAGATCGGGACTAACGAATGAGCAGTTCTTC CASSTRSGLTNEQFF
TRBJ1-5 15 TRBD1 . TRBV6-5 TGTGCCAGCAGTTACGGACAGGGGGCAGCTCAGCCCCAGCATTTT CASSYGQGAAQPQHF
TRBJ2-2 16 TRBD2 . TRBV7-3 TGTGCCAGCAGCTTGAGACTAGCGGGATCACGCGGGGAGCTGTTTTTT CASSLRLAGSRGELFF
TRBJ1-6 12 . . TRBV27 TGTGCCAGCAGTGACAGGTATTCACCCCTCCACTTT CASSDRYSPLHF
TRBJ1-3 15 . . TRBV19 TGTGCCAGTAGGATTGAGGAGAGCTCTGGAAACACCATATATTTT CASRIEESSGNTIYF
TRBJ2-1 14 . . TRBV5-1 TGCGCCAGCAGCCAGGGGACCGCATACAATGAGCAGTTCTTC CASSQGTAYNEQFF
TRBJ2-1 19 TRBD2 . TRBV6-2/TRBV6-3 TGTGCCAGCAGTTACCCACTAGCGGGGGGGCAGAGCTCCTACAATGAGCAGTTCTTC CASSYPLAGGQSSYNEQFF
TRBJ1-6 16 TRBD1 . TRBV7-8 TGTGCCAGCAGCTTAGCGTCGGGACAGGGGGCCTCACCCCTCCACTTT CASSLASGQGASPLHF
TRBJ1-4 11 . . TRBV20-1 TGCAGTGCTAGAGAGAGGGAAAAACTGTTTTTT CSAREREKLFF
TRBJ2-2 16 TRBD1 . TRBV24-1 TGTGCCACCAGTGATTTTGAACAGGGGACCACCGGGGAGCTGTTTTTT CATSDFEQGTTGELFF
TRBJ2-7 13 . . TRBV29-1 TGCAGCGTCGGGCCATCGGGGTTTACCGAGCAGTACTTC CSVGPSGFTEQYF
TRBJ1-2 14 TRBD1 . TRBV19 TGTGCCAGTAGACCACAGGGGCAGCCTTATGGCTACACCTTC CASRPQGQPYGYTF
TRBJ2-1 15 TRBD1 . TRBV3-1/TRBV3-2 TGTGCCAGCAGCCCGTCCGGGACAGGGGCGAATGAGCAGTTCTTC CASSPSGTGANEQFF
TRBJ2-7 17 TRBD2 . TRBV5-1 TGCGCCCGCCGCTGGGGGGCCCGCGGGGGGGCCTCCTACGAGCAGTACTTC CARRWGARGGASYEQYF
TRBJ1-2 13 . . TRBV19 TGTGCCAGCACCCTACCCGGGGGGAATGGCTACACCTTC CASTLPGGNGYTF
TRBJ1-5 17 TRBD1 . TRBV19 TGTGCCAGTAGTATGACAGGGGGATTATTGAGCAATCAGCCCCAGCATTTT CASSMTGGLLSNQPQHF
TRBJ1-4 14 . . TRBV7-9 TGTGCCAGCAGCTCCGCAGTTCCCTTCGAAAAACTGTTTTTT CASSSAVPFEKLFF
TRBJ1-1 12 . . TRBV2 TGTGCCAGCAGTGTCAGGAACACTGAAGCTTTCTTT CASSVRNTEAFF
TRBJ2-3 15 TRBD2 few TRBV18 TGTGCCAGCTCACCCCTAGCGGCGGGCACAGATACGCAGTATTTT CASSPLAAGTDTQYF
TRBJ2-3 12 . . TRBV7-9 TGTGCCAGCAGCTTAGTAGCAGATACGCAGTATTTT CASSLVADTQYF
TRBJ1-4 14 TRBD1 once TRBV5-1 TGCGCCAGCAGCTTACAGGGGAGAAATGAAAAACTGTTTTTT CASSLQGRNEKLFF
TRBJ1-2 19 . . TRBV1 . CTSSQVGTGALRYFYGYTF
TRBJ2-7 17 . . TRBV18 TGTGCCAGCTCACCACCGACATCAGGGTTGATCTCCTACGAGCAGTACTTC CASSPPTSGLISYEQYF
TRBJ2-1 15 . . TRBV28 TGTGCCAGCAGGGGCCCGGGTCCGGGGAGAAATGAGCAGTTCTTC CASRGPGPGRNEQFF
TRBJ1-5 13 TRBD1 . TRBV19 TGTGCCAGTAGCACGGACAGGGTTCAGCCCCAGCATTTT CASSTDRVQPQHF
TRBJ2-7 16 TRBD1 . TRBV3-1/TRBV3-2 TGTGCCAGCAGCCAAGCCCGGGACAGGGGGCCCTACGAGCAGTACTTC CASSQARDRGPYEQYF
TRBJ1-1 14 . . TRBV7-3 TGTGCCAGCAGCCCGGGGGACCGCCACACTGAAGCTTTCTTT CASSPGDRHTEAFF
TRBJ1-1 14 TRBD1 . TRBV19 TGTGCCAGTAGATCAGGGGGCTACGGCACTGAAGCTTTCTTT CASRSGGYGTEAFF
TRBJ2-3 17 . . TRBV5-4 TGTGCCAGCAGCTTGACGGCGGGGTGGACTAGCACAGATACGCAGTATTTT CASSLTAGWTSTDTQYF
TRBJ2-7 15 TRBD1 . TRBV28 TGTGCCAGCAGAAGTGTGGGACAGGGGGCGGATGAGCAGTACTTC CASRSVGQGADEQYF